Below, one T cell receptor beta chain is given with its context. Assay: immunoSEQ multiplex PCR; the TCRdb copy retains only in-frame clones and omits some. This repertoire shows 120,000 to 150,000 clones, approximately 91% found once; its top ten account for approximately 3.2%. Trimming took off 4 bases at V and 1 base at J, with 11 bases between the two ends. CDR3 length: 13 amino acids. Germline values: CDR1 SQVTM, CDR2 ANQGSEA. The data were taken from a study of control samples from healthy donors and cancer patients. The sequencing sample was made of blood. The TCR originated in a man aged 25-40 years in good health. The rearrangement links TRBV29-1 to TRBJ2-7; a possible D gene is TRBD1 (6 bases). The CDR3 DNA is TGCAGCGTTGGGACAGCCCATTCCTACGAGCAGTACTTC. Translation gives CSVGTAHSYEQYF.